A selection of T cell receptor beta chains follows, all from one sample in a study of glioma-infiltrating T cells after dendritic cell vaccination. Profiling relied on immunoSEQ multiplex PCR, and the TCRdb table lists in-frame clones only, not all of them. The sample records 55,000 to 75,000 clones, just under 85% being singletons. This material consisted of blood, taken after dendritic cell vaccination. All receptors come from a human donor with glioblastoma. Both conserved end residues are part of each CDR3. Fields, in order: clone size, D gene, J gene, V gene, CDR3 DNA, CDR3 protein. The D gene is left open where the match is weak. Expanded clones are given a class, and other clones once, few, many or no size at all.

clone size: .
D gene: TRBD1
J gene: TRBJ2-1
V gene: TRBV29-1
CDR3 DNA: TGCAGCGCCAAACAACCACTCCTCCGGTCGGACAGGGGTACCAATGAGCAGTTCTTC
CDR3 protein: CSAKQPLLRSDRGTNEQFF

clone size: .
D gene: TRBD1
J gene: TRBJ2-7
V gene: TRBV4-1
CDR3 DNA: TGCGCCAGCAGCCAACCTTGGACAGGCAAAACCTACGAGCAGTACTTC
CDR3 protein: CASSQPWTGKTYEQYF

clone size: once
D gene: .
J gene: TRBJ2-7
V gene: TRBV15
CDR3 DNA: TGTGCCACCAGCAGAGAGAAAGGACAGACGACGAGCGAGCAGTACTTC
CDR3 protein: CATSREKGQTTSEQYF

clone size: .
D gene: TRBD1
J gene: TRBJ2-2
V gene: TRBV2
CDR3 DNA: TGTGCCAGCAGCCGGGACAGGGGCACCGGGGAGCTGTTTTTT
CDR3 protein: CASSRDRGTGELFF

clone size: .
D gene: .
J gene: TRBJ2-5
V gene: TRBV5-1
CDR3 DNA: TGCGCCAGCAGCTTGAGTCAGGCGGGGGAGACCCAGTACTTC
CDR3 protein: CASSLSQAGETQYF

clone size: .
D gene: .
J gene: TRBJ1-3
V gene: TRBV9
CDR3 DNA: TGTGCCAGCAGCCCCGGGATGCTAAACTCTGGAAACACCATATATTTT
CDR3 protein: CASSPGMLNSGNTIYF

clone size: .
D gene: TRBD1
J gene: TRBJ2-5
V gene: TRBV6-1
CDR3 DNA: TGTGCCAGCAGGGACAGGGGGCACGAGACCCAGTACTTC
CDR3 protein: CASRDRGHETQYF

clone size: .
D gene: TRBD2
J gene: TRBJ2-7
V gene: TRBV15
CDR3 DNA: TGTGCCACCAGCAGAGATTCCCAGCGGGGGGTAATCTACGAGCAGTACTTC
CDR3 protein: CATSRDSQRGVIYEQYF

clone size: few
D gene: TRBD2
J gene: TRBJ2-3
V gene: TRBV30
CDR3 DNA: TGTGCCTGGCTTAGACTAGCGGGGGGTTATGGGGGTACGCAGTATTTT
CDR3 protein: CAWLRLAGGYGGTQYF

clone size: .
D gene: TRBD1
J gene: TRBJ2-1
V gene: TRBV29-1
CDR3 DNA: TGCAGCGTTGAAGGGATAGACAGGGGGTTTTACAATGAGCAGTTCTTC
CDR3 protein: CSVEGIDRGFYNEQFF

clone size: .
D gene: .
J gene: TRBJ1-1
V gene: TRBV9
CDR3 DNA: TGTGCCAGCAGCCCAGAGGGTGGGTATCCACGGAGGAACACTGAAGCTTTCTTT
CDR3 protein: CASSPEGGYPRRNTEAFF

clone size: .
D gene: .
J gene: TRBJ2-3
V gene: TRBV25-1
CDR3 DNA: TGTGCCAGCAGTCCATGGGCGGGATCGCAGTATTTT
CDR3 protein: CASSPWAGSQYF

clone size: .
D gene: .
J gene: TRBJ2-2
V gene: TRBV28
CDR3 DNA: TGTGCCAGCAGTTTCATTTGGGAGACCGGGGAGCTGTTTTTT
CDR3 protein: CASSFIWETGELFF

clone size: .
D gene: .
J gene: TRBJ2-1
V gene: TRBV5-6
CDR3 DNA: TGTGCCAGCAGCCTCCGTAGCGGCCACGACGTATACAATGAGCAGTTCTTC
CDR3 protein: CASSLRSGHDVYNEQFF

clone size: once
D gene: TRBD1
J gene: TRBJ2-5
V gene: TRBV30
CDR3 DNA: TGTGCCTGGAGTATGGACAGGGTACAAGAGACCCAGTACTTC
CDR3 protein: CAWSMDRVQETQYF

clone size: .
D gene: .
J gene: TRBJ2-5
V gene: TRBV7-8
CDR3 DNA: TGTGCCAGCAGGGGCCTGGTGGCGCAACGGGAGACCCAGTACTTC
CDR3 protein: CASRGLVAQRETQYF

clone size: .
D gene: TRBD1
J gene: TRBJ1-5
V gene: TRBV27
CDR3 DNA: TGTGCCAGCAGTTTGTCCGGGACAGGGGAAGAACAGCCCCAGCATTTT
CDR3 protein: CASSLSGTGEEQPQHF

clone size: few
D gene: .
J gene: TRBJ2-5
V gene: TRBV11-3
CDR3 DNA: TGTGCCAGCAGCTTAGATAGTCACCCTAGATCAGAGACCCAGTACTTC
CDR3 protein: CASSLDSHPRSETQYF

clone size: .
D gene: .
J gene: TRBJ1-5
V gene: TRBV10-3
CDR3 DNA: TGTGCCATCAGTGATCGGGGAGTGGCAGGCAATCAGCCCCAGCATTTT
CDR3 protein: CAISDRGVAGNQPQHF

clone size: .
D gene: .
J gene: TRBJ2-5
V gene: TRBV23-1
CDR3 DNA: TGCGCCAGCAGTCAGACTAAAGAGACCCAGTACTTC
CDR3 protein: CASSQTKETQYF

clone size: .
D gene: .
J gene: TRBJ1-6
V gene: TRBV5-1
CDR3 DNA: TGCGCCAGCAGCTTGGAACATGCGGATTCACCCCTCCACTTT
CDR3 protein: CASSLEHADSPLHF

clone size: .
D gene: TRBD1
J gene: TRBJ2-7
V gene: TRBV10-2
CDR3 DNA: TGCGCCAGCAGTGGGAACCGGGACAGGGACTACGAGCAGTACTTC
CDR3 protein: CASSGNRDRDYEQYF

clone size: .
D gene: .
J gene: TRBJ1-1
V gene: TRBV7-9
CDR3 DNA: TGTGCCAGCAGCCCTGCAGGGATACTTGGCACTGAAGCTTTCTTT
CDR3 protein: CASSPAGILGTEAFF

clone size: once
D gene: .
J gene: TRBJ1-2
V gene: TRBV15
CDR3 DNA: TGTGCCACCAGCAGAGATTTGACAGTTGGTGGCTACACCTTC
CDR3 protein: CATSRDLTVGGYTF

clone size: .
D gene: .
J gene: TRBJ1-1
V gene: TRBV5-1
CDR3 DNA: TGCGCCAGCAGTGAATTCAGGGGTCAGTCTGAAGCTTTCTTT
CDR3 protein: CASSEFRGQSEAFF

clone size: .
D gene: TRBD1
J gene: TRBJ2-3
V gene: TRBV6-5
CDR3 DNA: TGTGCCAGCAGTTACGGGACAGGGATTTTCACAGATACGCAGTATTTT
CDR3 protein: CASSYGTGIFTDTQYF

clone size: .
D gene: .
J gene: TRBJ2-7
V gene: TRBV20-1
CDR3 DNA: TGCAGTGTCGGGGGTCTCCACGAGCAGTACTTC
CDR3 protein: CSVGGLHEQYF

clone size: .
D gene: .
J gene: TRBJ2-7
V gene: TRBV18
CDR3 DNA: TGTGCCAGCTCACCAGAAGCTGGGGCTGACGAGCAGTACTTC
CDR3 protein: CASSPEAGADEQYF

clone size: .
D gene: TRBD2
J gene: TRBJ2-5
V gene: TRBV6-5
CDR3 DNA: TGTGCCAGCAGTTACGCGGGACTAGCGGACCAAGAGACCCAGTACTTC
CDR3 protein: CASSYAGLADQETQYF

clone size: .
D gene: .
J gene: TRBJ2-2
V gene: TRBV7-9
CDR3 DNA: TGTGCCAGCAGCACAGGCACCGGGGAGCTGTTTTTT
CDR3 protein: CASSTGTGELFF

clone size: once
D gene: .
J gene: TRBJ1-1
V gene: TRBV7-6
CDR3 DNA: TGTGCCAGCAGAGCTTTGGGGGCCAATGCAAACACTGAAGCTTTCTTT
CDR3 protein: CASRALGANANTEAFF

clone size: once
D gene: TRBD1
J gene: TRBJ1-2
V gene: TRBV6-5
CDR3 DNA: TGTGCCAGCAGGCTCGACAGGGACTATGGCTACACCTTC
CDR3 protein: CASRLDRDYGYTF

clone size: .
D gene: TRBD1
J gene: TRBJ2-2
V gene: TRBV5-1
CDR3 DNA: TGCGCCAGCAGCTTGGTAGGGGGCCGCACCGGGGAGCTGTTTTTT
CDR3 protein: CASSLVGGRTGELFF

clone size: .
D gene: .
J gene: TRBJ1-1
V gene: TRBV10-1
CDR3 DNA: TGCGCCAGCAGTGACAGGGAAGAGGCTGAAGCTTTCTTT
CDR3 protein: CASSDREEAEAFF

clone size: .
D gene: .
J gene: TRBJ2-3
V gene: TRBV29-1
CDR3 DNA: TGCAGCGTTGGGTCCCCAGGGGGGTTAGATACGCAGTATTTT
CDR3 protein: CSVGSPGGLDTQYF

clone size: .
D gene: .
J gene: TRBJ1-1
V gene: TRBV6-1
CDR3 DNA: TGTGCCAGCAGTGAACTCGCCATCGGAGCTTTCTTT
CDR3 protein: CASSELAIGAFF

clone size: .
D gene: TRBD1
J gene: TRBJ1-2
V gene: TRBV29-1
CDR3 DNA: TGCAGCGCCGCGGCGCGCAGGGGGCATGGCTACACCTTC
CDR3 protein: CSAAARRGHGYTF

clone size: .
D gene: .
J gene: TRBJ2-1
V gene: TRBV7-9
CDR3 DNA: TGTGCCAGCAGCTTGTCCTTACAGGGTGAGCAGTTCTTC
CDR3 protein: CASSLSLQGEQFF

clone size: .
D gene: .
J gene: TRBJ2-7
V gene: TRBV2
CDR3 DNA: TGTGCCAGCAGTGAAAGGTGGACCAGGGACGAGCAGTACTTC
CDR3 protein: CASSERWTRDEQYF

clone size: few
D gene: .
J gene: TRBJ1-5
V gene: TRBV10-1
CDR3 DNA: TGCGCCACCGTTTGGGTTTATCTTCAGGGCAATCAGCCCCAGCATTTT
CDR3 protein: CATVWVYLQGNQPQHF

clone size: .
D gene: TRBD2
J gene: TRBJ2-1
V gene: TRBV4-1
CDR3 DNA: TGCGCCAGCAGCCTAGTCCTACTAGCGGGAATTGGCGTTGAGCAGTTCTTC
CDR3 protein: CASSLVLLAGIGVEQFF

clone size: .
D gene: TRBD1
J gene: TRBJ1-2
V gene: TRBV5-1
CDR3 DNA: TGCGCCAGCAGCCAAACAGGGGCCCGAGCTAACTATGGCTACACCTTC
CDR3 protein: CASSQTGARANYGYTF

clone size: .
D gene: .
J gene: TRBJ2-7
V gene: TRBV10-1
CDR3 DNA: TGCGCCAGCAGTGTTTCGGGATCCTACGAGCAGTACTTC
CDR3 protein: CASSVSGSYEQYF

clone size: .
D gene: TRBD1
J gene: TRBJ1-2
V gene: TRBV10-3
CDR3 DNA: TGTGCCATCAGTGAGTCGTATGGGACAGCAAGGGGCTACACCTTC
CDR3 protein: CAISESYGTARGYTF

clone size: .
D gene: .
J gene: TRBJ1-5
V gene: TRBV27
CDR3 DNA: TGTGCCAGCAGTTCTAGGACAAACCTTTTATATAGCAATCAGCCCCAGCATTTT
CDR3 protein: CASSSRTNLLYSNQPQHF

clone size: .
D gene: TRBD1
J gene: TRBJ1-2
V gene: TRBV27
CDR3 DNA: TGTGCCAGCAGTAGGGTGTTGACAGGGATCTTCTATGGCTACACCTTC
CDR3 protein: CASSRVLTGIFYGYTF